This TCR beta chain stems from a study of regulatory T cells in long-lasting Graves disease (dated by TCRdb to the early 2020s). Broadly, across the study: Antithyroid drugs had been taken for less than 3 months by newly diagnosed Graves' disease patients. Patients with persistent Graves' disease were compared with patients with newly diagnosed Graves' disease using TCR sequencing and RNA sequencing of peripheral blood. A total of about 35 samples underwent TCR sequencing, from some 13 patients with persistent Graves' disease and 20 or so patients with newly diagnosed Graves' disease. The study took place in China and was registered as a clinical trial. Broad study findings and their caveats: Persistent patients shared more public clonotypes among themselves (more than 2,500) than newly diagnosed patients did (more than 950). Persistent Graves' disease patients showed lower TCR Shannon entropy and fewer highly expanded clones than newly diagnosed patients, suggesting clonal expansion. The authors noted that the small sample size was a limitation that may lower accuracy. Because the primary lesion, thyroid tissue, could not be accessed, the study looked at peripheral blood alone. Preferential use of TRBV28, TRBJ1-2 and TRBJ2-5 was observed in persistent disease, whereas TRBV20-1 and TRBJ2-1 were favored in newly diagnosed disease. Sequencing and analysis were restricted to the TCR beta chain.

From a lookup of the germline V gene, CDR1 and CDR2 are MDHEN and SYDVKM. V is shortened by 5 bases, J by 6 bases, and the region joining them spans 14 bases. Its CDR3 holds 13 amino acids, cysteine through phenylalanine. Left in the record is the CDR3 DNA by itself, 39 bases read in frame from the first base. According to the study, the label for this sample's time point signals: newly diagnosed GD, antithyroid drugs for less than 3 months. For both TCR sequencing and RNA sequencing, RNA was extracted from PBMCs using TRIzol. The diagnosis of Graves' disease followed American Thyroid Association guidelines. Patients were recruited from an endocrinology department in Xi'an, China. Each patient gave 8.5 to 9.5 milliliters of peripheral blood, collected in an EDTA anticoagulant tube. Ficoll Paque Plus density gradient separation was used to isolate PBMCs, and no further T cell sorting was performed. RNA quality was checked with an Agilent 2100 Bioanalyzer and agarose gel, and concentration with a NanoDrop 2000.

The library was produced with multiplex PCR. Sequencing was carried out with an Illumina HiSeq 4000. iRepertoire HTBI primers and Arm-PCR amplification of CDR3 regions were used to construct TCR beta libraries. Gel purification was performed on PCR products prior to sequencing. Concerning the study's data processing: Gene usage analysis of CDR3 amino acid clonotypes used the approximately 62 TRBV and about 14 TRBJ segments found across samples. COPE and FqMerger were used to merge the filtered high-quality paired reads into contigs. Contigs were aligned with BLAST to IMGT TRBV, TRBD and TRBJ reference genes, and CDR3 was defined per IMGT. Any clonotype with a frequency above 0.1% was counted as a highly expanded clone. Shannon entropy was used to measure repertoire diversity, and the Gini coefficient was used to measure V-J evenness. A clonotype was considered public if more than one individual shared it. In-frame beta chains were kept once TCRdb had trimmed the public reads at Q25 with fastp and called clones with MiXCR. CDR3 protein sequences are deduplicated, and each keeps its most common genes and DNA. The V and J calls, along with clone size, are taken from TCRdb and not from the paper's own processing. This sample lists some 320,000 distinct CDR3 sequences; 15% to 20% were detected once. The ten top clones hold more than 30% of the sample.

Points on this clonotype: The clone's antigen remains unknown. No base qualities exist here, and no much larger clone lies one base off it.

This TCR was sampled from a female donor with Graves disease. The chain is assembled from TRBV28 and TRBJ2-7; no D gene can be assigned with confidence. The specimen was peripheral blood mononuclear cells (PBMCs), collected at new diagnosis, from a patient treated with antithyroid drugs. The bases read TGTGCCAGCAGTCCCCAATTCATCGGCGAGCAGTACTTC. It codes for CASSPQFIGEQYF.